Below, 26 T cell receptor beta chains from the same sample are listed, as sequenced in a study of early T cells in non-severe SARS-CoV-2 infection. TCRdb reprocessed the 5' RACE reads with MiXCR, giving one entry per CDR3 protein. Of about 98,000 distinct CDR3 sequences detected, approximately 11% appear once; the ten largest clones hold around 5.1%. Specimen: whole blood. The receptors were sampled from an adult who was a healthcare worker with PCR-confirmed SARS-CoV-2 infection or an uninfected control (not recorded which).

This clonotype was seen only a few times. V gene TRBV24-1 combines with J gene TRBJ1-3; D not certain. Trimming removed 7 bases from V and 0 bases from J, with 12 bases in between. Germline V lookup: CDR1 KGHDR, CDR2 SFDVKD. CDR3 size: 15 residues. The CDR3 nucleotides read TGTGCCACCAGATACCTGGGGTGCTCTGGAAACACCATATATTTT. The encoded protein is CATRYLGCSGNTIYF.

This chain uses TRBV12-3 or TRBV12-4 with TRBJ2-5, with D possibly matching TRBD1 (5 bases). With 6 bases removed from V and 3 bases from J, the gap between germline ends came to 11 bases. This CDR3 has 13 amino acids. CDR3 protein: CASSRGQEETQYF. The CDR3 bases are TGTGCCAGCAGCCGCGGACAAGAAGAGACCCAGTACTTC.

This clonotype was seen at least ten times. The rearrangement links TRBV6-5 to TRBJ2-7; 8 bases align to TRBD2. Per the germline V gene, CDR1 is MNHEY and CDR2 is SVGAGI. With 6 bases clipped from V and 4 bases from J, the junction kept 5 bases outside the gene matches. CDR3 size: 13 residues. CDR3 bases: TGTGCCAGCAGGGCCGGGACTAGATACGAGCAGTACTTC. Its protein product is CASRAGTRYEQYF.

The chain couples TRBV7-9 to TRBJ2-3; 8 bases are a match to TRBD2. V shed 1 base, J shed 1 base, and the junction held 4 bases outside the gene matches. The germline V gene encodes CDR1 SEHNR and CDR2 FQNEAQ (reference sequence). CDR3 length equals 16 residues. The CDR3 loop is CASSLVQLAGTDTQYF. Written as DNA, the CDR3 is TGTGCCAGCAGCTTAGTTCAACTAGCGGGCACAGATACGCAGTATTTT.

This clonotype was observed a handful of times. This chain links TRBV27 with TRBJ1-6, with D hard to call. Germline CDR1 and CDR2: MNHEY and SMNVEV (reference sequence). The CDR3 is 12 residues long. With 6 bases removed from V and 0 bases from J, the gap between germline ends came to 0 bases. The CDR3 DNA reads TGTGCCAGCAGCTCCTATAATTCACCCCTCCACTTT. It yields the protein CASSSYNSPLHF.

V gene TRBV29-1 combines with J gene TRBJ2-2; D not resolved. V was trimmed by 4 bases and J by 6 bases, leaving 12 bases between them. The CDR3 totals 13 residues. In germline, CDR1 is SQVTM, CDR2 ANQGSEA. The CDR3 DNA reads TGCAGCGTTGCGTGGTTATTGTCCGGGGAGCTGTTTTTT. It specifies CSVAWLLSGELFF.

This clonotype was detected a few times. This chain joins TRBV5-1 and TRBJ1-1; D is unresolved. V lost 1 base and J 0 bases, leaving 10 bases between the germline ends. CDR3 length: 15 residues. CDR1 is SGHRS and CDR2 is YFSETQ in the germline V gene. CDR3 DNA: TGCGCCAGCAGCTTGTTCGCGGGGATGAACACTGAAGCTTTCTTT. The encoded protein is CASSLFAGMNTEAFF.

The chain's CDR3 is CASSLWSGRDYNEQFF. In DNA, the CDR3 is TGTGCCAGCAGTTTATGGAGCGGGAGAGACTACAATGAGCAGTTCTTC. This chain links TRBV28 with TRBJ2-1, with 8 bases matching TRBD2. Unmatched junction bases numbered 4, after V lost 0 bases and J lost 3 bases. The germline V gene encodes CDR1 MDHEN and CDR2 SYDVKM. The CDR3 extends over 16 amino acids.

This clonotype was observed a few times. The chain uses TRBV7-3 and TRBJ2-2; 8 nucleotides align to TRBD1. From germline, CDR1 is SGHTA and CDR2 FQGTGA. The length of the CDR3 is 15 residues. J lost 6 bases, V lost 5 bases, and 8 bases had no gene match. The CDR3 is CASSRGQGLSGELFF. In DNA, the CDR3 is TGTGCCAGCAGCAGAGGACAGGGCCTATCCGGGGAGCTGTTTTTT.

Worth noting for this clonotype: Compared with germline, one end of the junction differs, possibly owing to a read error. This chain links TRBV29-1 with TRBJ2-2; D is possibly TRBD2 (5 bases). There are 12 residues in the CDR3. Germline loops: CDR1 SQVTM, CDR2 ANQGSEA. This chain's CDR3 is CSVRGNPGELFF. The CDR3 nucleotides read TGCAGCGTTCGAGGGAACCCCGGGGAGCTGTTTTTT.

This chain links TRBV7-2 with TRBJ2-2; TRBD2 is a possible D gene (6 bases). Trimming removed 5 bases at V and 4 bases at J, with 11 bases between. Germline CDR1 and CDR2: SGHTA and FQGNSA. This CDR3 is 14 amino acids long. CDR3 amino acids: CASSPGELTGELFF. The DNA for the CDR3 is TGTGCCAGCAGCCCGGGAGAGCTCACCGGGGAGCTGTTTTTT. The full variable domain, rest sourced from reference TRBV7-2 and TRBJ2-2, is GAGVSQSPSNKVTEKGKDVELRCDPISGHTALYWYRQSLGQGLEFLIYFQGNSAPDKSGLPSDRFSAERTGGSVSTLTIQRTQQEDSAVYLCASSPGELTGELFFGEGSRLTVL.

This clonotype was seen more than once but under ten times. The rearrangement uses TRBV4-1 and TRBJ2-3; 8 bases fit TRBD2. Germline assignment: CDR1 MGHRA and CDR2 YSYEKL. The CDR3 is made up of 14 amino acids. With V trimmed by 1 base and J by 5 bases, 2 bases remained unmatched. The CDR3 spells CASSQVAGGDTQYF. CDR3 bases: TGCGCCAGCAGCCAAGTTGCGGGAGGAGATACGCAGTATTTT.

The J gene is TRBJ1-4, the V gene TRBV15; D is perhaps TRBD1 (5 bases). V dropped 3 bases and J dropped 3 bases, with 11 bases sitting between them. This CDR3 spans 15 amino acids. CDR1 and CDR2 (germline): LNHNV, YYDKDF (reference sequence). In DNA form, the CDR3 reads TGTGCCACCAGCAGGGACCGGGGCGCTAATGAAAAACTGTTTTTT. It codes for CATSRDRGANEKLFF.

As concerns this clonotype: Just one base apart from a much larger clone, this may be a read error. This chain links TRBV5-1 with TRBJ2-3; perhaps TRBD2 as D (7 bases). The germline CDR1 and CDR2 sequences are SGHRS and YFSETQ. CDR3 size: 15 residues. Trimming took 4 bases from V and 5 from J, leaving 17 bases between them. CDR3 coding DNA: TGCGCCAGCAGCATGGGCGGGGGCAACATAGATACGCAGTATTTT. Its protein is CASSMGGGNIDTQYF.

There are many counts of this clonotype. The chain links TRBV4-2 to TRBJ1-4, with a weak D call TRBD1 (5 bases). CDR3 length: 15 residues. Germline CDR1 is LGHNA and CDR2 is YNFKEQ. The V gene lost 4 bases and the J gene lost 3 bases, with 12 bases spanning the gap. The CDR3 DNA reads as TGTGCCAGCAGCCCGACAGCGAATGCTAATGAAAAACTGTTTTTT. Amino acids: CASSPTANANEKLFF.

The genes are TRBV6-5 and TRBJ2-5, with 7 bases identical to TRBD1. The CDR3 spans 15 residues. The junction had 4 bases not matched to a gene; V was cut back by 0 bases and J by 3 bases. CDR1 is MNHEY, CDR2 SVGAGI, per germline. The CDR3 spells CASSYSGTAKETQYF. The CDR3 nucleotides are TGTGCCAGCAGTTACTCCGGGACAGCGAAAGAGACCCAGTACTTC.

Ten or more counts support this clonotype. The chain combines TRBV28 with TRBJ1-6, with unresolved D. The CDR3 has 11 amino acids. V gave up 7 bases and J gave up 7 bases, with 5 bases separating them. The germline V gene has CDR1 MDHEN and CDR2 SYDVKM. This CDR3 is CASNWNSPLHF. CDR3 sequence (DNA): TGTGCCAGCAATTGGAATTCACCCCTCCACTTT.

Here the CDR3 reads CASSLFSPLANYGYTF. CDR3 DNA sequence: TGTGCCAGCAGCCTCTTTTCCCCTCTAGCAAACTATGGCTACACCTTC. The rearrangement links TRBV5-5 to TRBJ1-2; the D is unclear. The CDR3 is 16 amino acids. Trimming took off 4 bases at V and 2 bases at J, with 18 bases between the two ends. Germline-derived CDR1 and CDR2 are SGHKS and YYEKEE (reference sequence).

There are many counts of this clonotype. The rearrangement joins TRBV11-2 to TRBJ2-7, with 7 bases matching TRBD2. The CDR3 has 14 residues. With 1 base clipped from V and 5 bases from J, the junction kept 5 bases outside the gene matches. The germline gives CDR1 SGHAT, CDR2 FQNNGV. The CDR3 nucleotides read TGTGCCAGCAGCTTAGGGGGCCGGGGGGACGAGCAGTACTTC. Encoded protein: CASSLGGRGDEQYF.

Comment on this clonotype: This sequence may be a read error, since a much larger clone differs from it by one base. The chain recombines TRBV12-3 or TRBV12-4 with TRBJ1-2, with D uncertain. The CDR3 runs to 12 residues. CDR3 sequence: CASSLYAYGHTF. CDR3 sequence (DNA): TGTGCCAGCAGTCTCTATGCCTATGGCCACACCTTC.

The V gene is TRBV6-5, the J gene TRBJ1-2; 7 nucleotides line up with TRBD1. Unmatched junction bases numbered 7, after V lost 0 bases and J lost 6 bases. Germline lookup yields CDR1 MNHEY and CDR2 SVGAGI. The CDR3 is 15 amino acids. This chain's CDR3 is CASSYSRGGADGYTF. CDR3 sequence (DNA): TGTGCCAGCAGTTACTCTAGAGGGGGCGCAGATGGCTACACCTTC.

Note on this clonotype: Given a much more abundant clone one base away, this may be a read error. This rearrangement joins TRBV6-1 to TRBJ1-5; D might be TRBD1 (6 bases). The germline V and J ends were trimmed by 4 bases and 5 bases, with 15 bases remaining between them. The CDR3 spans 15 residues. Germline V CDR1 and CDR2: MNHNS, SASEGT. CDR3 DNA sequence: TGTGCCAGCAGTGCTCGGACAGTGGACGATCAGCCCCAGCATTTT. Translating gives CASSARTVDDQPQHF.

The sample holds a few counts of this clonotype. This chain links TRBV28 with TRBJ1-2; D not certain. Trimming removed 5 bases at V and 0 bases at J, with 13 bases between. The CDR3 contains 15 residues. In germline, CDR1 is MDHEN, CDR2 SYDVKM. The CDR3 sequence: CASSDQVYPNYGYTF. The CDR3 nucleotides read TGTGCCAGCAGTGACCAAGTTTACCCTAACTATGGCTACACCTTC.

The CDR3 DNA sequence: TGTGCCAGCAGCCCCGGGACAGGGTACGAGCAGTACTTC. This codes for CASSPGTGYEQYF. This sequence joins TRBV7-9 and TRBJ2-7; TRBD1 matches at 9 bases. Losses at the gene ends were 5 bases for V and 4 bases for J; bases not matched to a gene: 3. The length of the CDR3 is 13 residues. The V gene's germline CDR1 is SEHNR and CDR2 FQNEAQ (reference sequence).

Details on this clonotype: It is unclear where the CDR3 begins or ends on the DNA, so no DNA is shown, and the CDR3 is as TCRdb lists it. The chain couples TRBV5-1 to TRBJ2-5; the table gives TRBD1 as D, unverified against the DNA. Looked up from germline, CDR1 is SGHRS and CDR2 is YFSETQ. The CDR3 region is 15 residues in length, termini included. The CDR3 protein is CASSFGPGTQETQYF.

This rearrangement joins TRBV6-1 to TRBJ2-1, with TRBD2 identical over 14 bases. The CDR3 runs to 16 residues. The V segment lost 3 bases and the J segment 8 bases; nucleotides outside the gene matches: 6. Looked up from germline, CDR1 is MNHNS and CDR2 is SASEGT. As DNA, the CDR3 is TGTGCCAGCAGTGATGGGGGGACTAGCGGGAGCGATGAGCAGTTCTTC. Translating it yields CASSDGGTSGSDEQFF.